The clone carrying this TCR beta chain has ten or more counts. This sample stems from a study of Graves' ophthalmopathy and Graves' hyperthyroidism. Beta-chain TCR CDR3 regions were amplified from RNA transcripts. In the first round, RT-PCR was carried out with HTBI primers, and a multiplex PCR formed the second round. TCRdb re-called the multiplex PCR reads through MiXCR, storing one row per CDR3 protein. The table shows about 200,000 distinct CDR3 sequences, with under 30% occurring only once. Germline V lookup: CDR1 MGHRA, CDR2 YSYEKL. The CDR3 loop spans 13 amino acids. V shed 5 bases and J shed 5 bases, with 12 bases lying between them.

The chain is built from TRBV4-1 and TRBJ2-5; D is unresolved. Sequenced input: peripheral blood. The sequence was obtained from a middle-aged man with Graves' ophthalmopathy. The CDR3 spells CASSNHLGETQYF. CDR3 DNA sequence: TGCGCCAGCAGCAACCACCTAGGGGAGACCCAGTACTTC.